The following is a T cell receptor (beta chain) sequence with its context. The CDR3 spans 17 residues. In germline, CDR1 is SGHTA, CDR2 FQGNSA. V was trimmed by 0 bases and J by 1 base, leaving 13 bases between them. Source study methods: Reference gene primer amplification gave estimated nucleated cell counts. Profiled with immunoSEQ multiplex PCR; TCRdb holds only in-frame clones, not every one. V, J and clone size are those of that table, while D and trimming were read from the DNA. The table includes over 75,000 clones, almost 80% detected once. The entry originates in a study of blood T cell repertoires in COVID-19. Study-level background: Samples taken during acute and convalescent COVID-19 were collected in the United States, Italy and Spain. PBMCs, B-cell-depleted T cells, or T cells were the source of the cDNA or gDNA that made up the material.

The rearrangement links TRBV7-2 to TRBJ2-1, with a weak D call TRBD2 (6 bases). The sequenced sample was peripheral blood. This TCR derives from a human donor in a cohort sampled during active COVID-19. CDR3 nucleotide sequence: TGTGCCAGCAGCTTAGCGCCCGGGAGTTGGTCCTACAATGAGCAGTTCTTC. Its protein product is CASSLAPGSWSYNEQFF.